This T cell receptor (beta chain) was identified in a study of shared T cell receptors in the human thymus (dated by TCRdb to about 2021). Context from the whole study: The study examined how self-reactive, shared T-cell receptor alpha chains are generated in the human thymus.

The CDR3 measures 14 amino acids from cysteine to phenylalanine. Solely the CDR3 DNA is kept, with 42 bases framed from the first base. Library prep was done by the immunoSEQ multiplex PCR assay. Sourced from immuneACCESS, this table was stored by TCRdb with only in-frame sequences that have V and J called. A share of the clones is absent; for the studies checked, an unresolved V gene accounts for under half, and the remainder has no known explanation. For this sample the table gives about 380,000 clones, of which roughly 94% were detected only once. 0.015% to 0.02% of the sample comes from the top ten. Regarding this clone: Its specific antigen is unknown. There are no base qualities to consult, and no much larger clone falls within one base.

The rearranged chain carries TRBV21-1 and TRBJ2-1. TRBV21-1 is annotated as a pseudogene. Sequencing was done on a sample of thymocytes. The sequence came from a human donor. The bases are TGTGCCAGCACCCGGGGCGAGGGGTCGAATGAGCAGTTCTTC. Its translation reads: CASTRGEGSNEQFF.